This TCR beta chain came from a study of control samples from healthy donors and cancer patients. V was cut by 4 bases and J by 0 bases, with 13 bases left in between. The V gene's germline CDR1 is SGHNT and CDR2 YYREEE (reference sequence). This CDR3 has 16 amino acids. Clones were read by immunoSEQ multiplex PCR, and TCRdb kept only the in-frame ones, dropping some. The sample carries around 180,000 clones, 88% recorded once. The clonotype originates from a woman aged 30 to 39 in good health. What was sequenced was blood. This chain links TRBV5-4 with TRBJ2-2; tentatively, D is TRBD2 (5 bases). The CDR3 DNA reads as TGTGCCAGCAGCCCGGGGTTGCGGTCGAACACCGGGGAGCTGTTTTTT. As protein: CASSPGLRSNTGELFF.